The clone carrying this T cell receptor beta chain came up many times. Unique molecular identifiers featured in how the TCRbeta library was prepared. TCRdb fed the PCR reads into MiXCR, producing one record per CDR3 protein. The table has about 110,000 distinct CDR3 sequences, over 9% seen once. The data are from a study of T-cell reconstitution after alpha-beta-depleted transplantation in children. Trimming stripped 3 bases from V and 0 bases from J, with 10 bases between. CDR1 is DFQATT, CDR2 SNEGSKA, per germline (reference sequence). The CDR3 has 14 amino acids. The clonotype was recovered from a human donor who donated a stem cell graft to a child with acute lymphoblastic leukemia. This material consisted of PBMCs from the stem cell graft donor, taken from the stem cell graft. The V gene is TRBV20-1, the J gene TRBJ2-3; no reliable D call. For the CDR3, the DNA is TGCAGTGCTAGTGAGTCTTCTAGCACAGATACGCAGTATTTT. Protein: CSASESSSTDTQYF.